The TCR beta chain described here comes from a study of neurological immune-mediated disorders. Time point noted: longitudinal time-point 2. This clonotype was seen ten or more times. TCRdb re-analysed the 5' RACE reads in MiXCR, keeping a single row per CDR3 protein. The repertoire holds about 49,000 distinct CDR3 sequences, with 10% to 15% as singletons. Sequencing was performed on PBMCs. The TCR sequence derives from a male donor with HTLV-1-associated myelopathy (HAM/TSP).

CDR3 in DNA: TGTGCCAGCAGTAGGGGCTCGTTGGAGACCCAGTACTTC. Translation gives CASSRGSLETQYF. J is TRBJ2-5 and V is TRBV6-6; perhaps TRBD1 as D (5 bases). Germline V CDR1 and CDR2: MNHNY, SVGAGI (reference sequence). CDR3 length: 13 residues. V dropped 5 bases and J dropped 5 bases, with 12 bases sitting between them.